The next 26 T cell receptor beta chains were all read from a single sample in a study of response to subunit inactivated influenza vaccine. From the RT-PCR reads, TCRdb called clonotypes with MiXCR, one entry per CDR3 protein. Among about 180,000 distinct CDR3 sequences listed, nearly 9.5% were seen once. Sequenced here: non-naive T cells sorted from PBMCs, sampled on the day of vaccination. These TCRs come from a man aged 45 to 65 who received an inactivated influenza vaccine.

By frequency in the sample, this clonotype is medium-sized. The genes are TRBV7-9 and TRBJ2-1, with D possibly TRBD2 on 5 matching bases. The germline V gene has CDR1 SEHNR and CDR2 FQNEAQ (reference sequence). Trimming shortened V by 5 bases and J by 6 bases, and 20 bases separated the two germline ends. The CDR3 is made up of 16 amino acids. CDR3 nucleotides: TGTGCCAGCAGCCCCGGGATGGCCAGCTCACGCAATGAGCAGTTCTTC. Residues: CASSPGMASSRNEQFF. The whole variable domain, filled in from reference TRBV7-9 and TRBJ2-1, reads DTGVSQNPRHKITKRGQNVTFRCDPISEHNRLYWYRQTLGQGPEFLTYFQNEAQLEKSRLLSDRFSAERPKGSFSTLEIQRTEQGDSAMYLCASSPGMASSRNEQFFGPGTRLTVL.

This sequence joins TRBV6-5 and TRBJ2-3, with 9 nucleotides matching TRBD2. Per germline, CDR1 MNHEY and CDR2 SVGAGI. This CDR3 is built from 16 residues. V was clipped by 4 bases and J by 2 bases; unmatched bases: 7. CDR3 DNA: TGTGCCAGCAGTTTCTCGCGGGGGGGAAACACAGATACGCAGTATTTT. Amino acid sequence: CASSFSRGGNTDTQYF.

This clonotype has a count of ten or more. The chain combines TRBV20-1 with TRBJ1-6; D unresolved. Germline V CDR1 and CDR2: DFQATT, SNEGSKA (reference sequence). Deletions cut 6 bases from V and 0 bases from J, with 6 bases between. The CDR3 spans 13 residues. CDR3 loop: CSARSSYNSPLHF. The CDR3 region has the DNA TGCAGTGCCCGGTCCTCCTATAATTCACCCCTCCACTTT.

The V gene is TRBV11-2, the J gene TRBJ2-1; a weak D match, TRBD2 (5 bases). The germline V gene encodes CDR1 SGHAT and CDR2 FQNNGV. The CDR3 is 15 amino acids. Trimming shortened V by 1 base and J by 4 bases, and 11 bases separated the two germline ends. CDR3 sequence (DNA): TGTGCCAGCAGCTTAGTCGGGGTCCTTTACAATGAGCAGTTCTTC. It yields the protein CASSLVGVLYNEQFF.

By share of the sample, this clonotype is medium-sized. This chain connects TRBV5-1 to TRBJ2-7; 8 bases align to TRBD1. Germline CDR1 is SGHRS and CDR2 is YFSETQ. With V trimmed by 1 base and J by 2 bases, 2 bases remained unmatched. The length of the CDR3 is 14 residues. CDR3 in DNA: TGCGCCAGCAGCTTGACAGGGGGGACCTACGAGCAGTACTTC. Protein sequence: CASSLTGGTYEQYF.

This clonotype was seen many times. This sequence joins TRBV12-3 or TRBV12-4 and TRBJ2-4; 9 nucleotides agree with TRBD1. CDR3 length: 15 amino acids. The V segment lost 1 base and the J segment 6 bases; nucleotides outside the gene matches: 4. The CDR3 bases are TGTGCCAGCAGTTTAGGGGGACAGGGTCGAAACATTCAGTACTTC. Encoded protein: CASSLGGQGRNIQYF.

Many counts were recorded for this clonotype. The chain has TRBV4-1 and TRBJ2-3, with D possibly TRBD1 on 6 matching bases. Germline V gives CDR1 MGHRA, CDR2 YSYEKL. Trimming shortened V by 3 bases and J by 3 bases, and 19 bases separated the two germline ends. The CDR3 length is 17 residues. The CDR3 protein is CASSQAGSPRGTDTQYF. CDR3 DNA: TGCGCCAGCAGCCAGGCAGGGAGCCCGAGGGGGACAGATACGCAGTATTTT.

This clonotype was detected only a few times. DNA for the CDR3: TGTGCCAGCAGTTATTTTGGAGGGCGGGAACAGCCCCAGCATTTT. Protein sequence: CASSYFGGREQPQHF. V and J are TRBV6-2 or TRBV6-3 and TRBJ1-5; D not certain. Germline lookup yields CDR1 MNHEY and CDR2 SVGEGT. The CDR3 runs to 15 residues. Trimming removed 3 bases from V and 7 bases from J, with 16 bases in between.

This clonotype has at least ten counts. CDR3 in amino acids: CSDTRQAQETQYF. The CDR3 region has the DNA TGCAGTGATACCAGGCAAGCACAAGAGACCCAGTACTTC. The chain employs TRBV20-1 and TRBJ2-5, with D hard to call. V gave up 7 bases and J gave up 2 bases, with 14 bases separating them. The CDR3 contains 13 residues. Germline V gene data show CDR1 as DFQATT and CDR2 as SNEGSKA (reference sequence).

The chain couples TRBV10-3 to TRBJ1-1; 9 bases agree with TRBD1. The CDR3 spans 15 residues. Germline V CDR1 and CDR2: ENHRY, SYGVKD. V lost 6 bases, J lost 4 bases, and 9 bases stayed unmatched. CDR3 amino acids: CAIRPSGQGTTEAFF. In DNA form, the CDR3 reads TGTGCCATCAGACCGAGCGGACAGGGGACCACTGAAGCTTTCTTT.

The CDR3 DNA reads TGTGCCAGCAGTTTAACAGGGCGGGAAAACATTCAGTACTTC. Its translation: CASSLTGRENIQYF. This chain connects TRBV28 to TRBJ2-4, with a weak D call TRBD1 (6 bases). The ends were cut back, 2 bases at V and 5 bases at J, with 10 bases in the middle. CDR1 and CDR2 from the germline V gene are MDHEN and SYDVKM. This CDR3 contains 14 residues. Full variable domain (rest looked up from reference TRBV28 and TRBJ2-4): DVKVTQSSRYLVKRTGEKVFLECVQDMDHENMFWYRQDPGLGLRLIYFSYDVKMKEKGDIPEGYSVSREKKERFSLILESASTNQTSMYLCASSLTGRENIQYFGAGTRLSVL.

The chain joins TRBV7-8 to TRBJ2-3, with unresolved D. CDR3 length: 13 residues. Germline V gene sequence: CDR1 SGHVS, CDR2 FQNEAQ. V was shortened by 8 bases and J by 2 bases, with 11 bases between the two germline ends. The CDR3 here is CASGPGYTDTQYF. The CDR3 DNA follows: TGTGCCAGCGGCCCTGGTTACACAGATACGCAGTATTTT.

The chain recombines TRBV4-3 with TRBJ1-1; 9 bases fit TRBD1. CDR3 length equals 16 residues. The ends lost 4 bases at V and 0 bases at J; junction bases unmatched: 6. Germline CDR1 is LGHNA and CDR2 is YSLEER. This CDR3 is CASSPWTGAMNTEAFF. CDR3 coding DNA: TGCGCCAGCAGCCCATGGACAGGGGCGATGAACACTGAAGCTTTCTTT.

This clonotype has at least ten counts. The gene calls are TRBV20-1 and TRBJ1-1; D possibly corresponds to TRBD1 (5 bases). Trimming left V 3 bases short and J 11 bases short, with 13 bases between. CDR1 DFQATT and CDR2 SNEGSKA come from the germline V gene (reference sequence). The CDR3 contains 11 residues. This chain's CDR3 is CSASLKEGAFF. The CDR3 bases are TGCAGTGCTAGTTTGAAAGAGGGGGCTTTCTTT.

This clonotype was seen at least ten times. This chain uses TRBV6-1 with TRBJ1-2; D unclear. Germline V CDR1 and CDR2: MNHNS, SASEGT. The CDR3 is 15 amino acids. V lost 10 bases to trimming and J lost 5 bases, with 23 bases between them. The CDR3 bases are TGTGCCACCCTGGGAGCTCCTTCGAAAGGGTATGGCTACACCTTC. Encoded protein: CATLGAPSKGYGYTF.

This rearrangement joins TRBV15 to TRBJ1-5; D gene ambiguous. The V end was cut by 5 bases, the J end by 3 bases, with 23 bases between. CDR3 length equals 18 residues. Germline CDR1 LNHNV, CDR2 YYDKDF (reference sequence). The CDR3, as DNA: TGTGCCACCAGCGGAACGAGAAACGGGCGGCGGGCCAATCAGCCCCAGCATTTT. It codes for CATSGTRNGRRANQPQHF. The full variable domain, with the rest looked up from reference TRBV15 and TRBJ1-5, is DAMVIQNPRYQVTQFGKPVTLSCSQTLNHNVMYWYQQKSSQAPKLLFHYYDKDFNNEADTPDNFQSRRPNTSFCFLDIRSPGLGDTAMYLCATSGTRNGRRANQPQHFGDGTRLSIL.

The CDR3 sequence is CASSPRQDRYEQYF. The CDR3 region has the DNA TGTGCCAGCTCACCACGTCAGGACCGATACGAGCAGTACTTC. The chain employs TRBV18 and TRBJ2-7; no definite D call. V was shortened by 1 base and J by 4 bases, with 11 bases between the two germline ends. The CDR3 sequence is 14 residues long. The germline V gene has CDR1 KGHSH and CDR2 LQKENI.

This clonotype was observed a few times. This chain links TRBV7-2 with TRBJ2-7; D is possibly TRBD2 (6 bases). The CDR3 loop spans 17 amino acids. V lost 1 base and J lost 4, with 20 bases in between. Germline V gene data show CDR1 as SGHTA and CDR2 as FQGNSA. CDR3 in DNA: TGTGCCAGCAGCTTAGGAGGCGGTCGGCGGACTATTTACGAGCAGTACTTC. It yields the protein CASSLGGGRRTIYEQYF.

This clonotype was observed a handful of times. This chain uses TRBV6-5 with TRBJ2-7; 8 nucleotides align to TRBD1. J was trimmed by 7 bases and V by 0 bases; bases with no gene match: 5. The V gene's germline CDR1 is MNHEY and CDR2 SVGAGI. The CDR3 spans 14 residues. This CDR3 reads CASSYSRTGTEQYF. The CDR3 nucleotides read TGTGCCAGCAGTTACTCAAGGACAGGGACTGAGCAGTACTTC.

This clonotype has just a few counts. The CDR3 DNA sequence: TGCGCCAGCAGTCAAACCGGGACATCAAACACTGAAGCTTTCTTT. This encodes CASSQTGTSNTEAFF. J is TRBJ1-1 and V is TRBV5-1, with D perhaps matching TRBD1 (6 bases). This CDR3 comprises 15 residues. Trimming shortened V by 5 bases and J by 2 bases, and 16 bases separated the two germline ends. Germline CDR1 and CDR2: SGHRS and YFSETQ.

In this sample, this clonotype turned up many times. CDR3 DNA sequence: TGTGCCAGCAGCAAAAACCTAGCTGAATACGACACCGGGGAGCTGTTTTTT. Translated: CASSKNLAEYDTGELFF. The J gene is TRBJ2-2, the V gene TRBV21-1; the table gives TRBD2 as D, unverified against the DNA. TRBV21-1 is a recognized pseudogene. The CDR3 totals 17 residues.

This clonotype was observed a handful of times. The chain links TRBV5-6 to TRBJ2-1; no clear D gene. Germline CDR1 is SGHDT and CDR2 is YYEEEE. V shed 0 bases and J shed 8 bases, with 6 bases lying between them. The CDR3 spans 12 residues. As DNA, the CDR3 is TGTGCCAGCAGCTTGGTTAGGTATGAGCAGTTCTTC. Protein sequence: CASSLVRYEQFF.

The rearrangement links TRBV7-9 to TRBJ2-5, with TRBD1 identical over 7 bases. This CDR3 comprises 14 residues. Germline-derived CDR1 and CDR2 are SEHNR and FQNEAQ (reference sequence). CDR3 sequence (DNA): TGTGCTTGCAGCCGGGGACAGAACCAAGAGACCCAGTACTTC. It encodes CACSRGQNQETQYF.

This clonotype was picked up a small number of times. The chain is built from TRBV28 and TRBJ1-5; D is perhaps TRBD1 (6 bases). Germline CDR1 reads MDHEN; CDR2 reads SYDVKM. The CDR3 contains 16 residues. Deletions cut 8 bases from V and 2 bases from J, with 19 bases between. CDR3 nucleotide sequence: TGTGCCAGCTCCCCCGAGGGGGTAGAGGGCAATCAGCCCCAGCATTTT. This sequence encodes CASSPEGVEGNQPQHF.

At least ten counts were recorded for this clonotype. CDR3: CASRRQGSRDEQFF. Here the CDR3 DNA reads TGTGCCAGCAGGAGACAGGGGTCAAGGGATGAGCAGTTCTTC. The J gene is TRBJ2-1, the V gene TRBV12-3 or TRBV12-4, with 8 bases identical to TRBD1. With V trimmed by 6 bases and J by 8 bases, 9 bases remained unmatched. The CDR3 length is 14 residues.

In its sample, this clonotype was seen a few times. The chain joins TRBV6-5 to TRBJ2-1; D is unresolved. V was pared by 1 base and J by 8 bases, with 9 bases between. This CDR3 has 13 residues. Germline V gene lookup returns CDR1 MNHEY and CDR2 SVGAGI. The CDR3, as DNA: TGTGCCAGCAGTTACTACCCGAGCGATGAGCAGTTCTTC. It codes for CASSYYPSDEQFF.